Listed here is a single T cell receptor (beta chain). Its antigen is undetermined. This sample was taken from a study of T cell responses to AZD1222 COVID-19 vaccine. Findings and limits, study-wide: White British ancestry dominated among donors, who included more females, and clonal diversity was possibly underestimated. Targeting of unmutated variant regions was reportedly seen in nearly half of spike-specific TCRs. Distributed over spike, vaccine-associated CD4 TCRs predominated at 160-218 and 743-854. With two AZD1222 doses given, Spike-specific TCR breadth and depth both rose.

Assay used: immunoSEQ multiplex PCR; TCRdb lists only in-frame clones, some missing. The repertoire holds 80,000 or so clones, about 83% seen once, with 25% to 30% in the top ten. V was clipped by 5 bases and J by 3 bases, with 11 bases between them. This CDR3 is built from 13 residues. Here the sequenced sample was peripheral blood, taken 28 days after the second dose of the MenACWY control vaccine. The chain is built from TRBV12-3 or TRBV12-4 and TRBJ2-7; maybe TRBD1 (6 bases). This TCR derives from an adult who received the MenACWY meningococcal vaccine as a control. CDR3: CASSLRQDYEQYF. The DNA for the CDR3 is TGTGCCAGCAGTCTCAGACAGGACTACGAGCAGTACTTC.